What follows are 21 T cell receptor beta chains derived from one specimen sequenced in a study of radiotherapy plus CTLA-4 blockade in lung cancer. Profiling relied on immunoSEQ multiplex PCR, and the TCRdb table lists in-frame clones only, not all of them. The data hold some 110,000 clones, with just under 90% observed a single time. The sequencing used peripheral blood, collected from a patient treated with radiotherapy plus ipilimumab. These receptors came from a human donor with non-small cell lung cancer that progressed on radiotherapy plus ipilimumab.

V usage is TRBV7-3 and J usage is TRBJ2-3; TRBD2 agrees at 7 bases. This CDR3 has 15 amino acids. CDR1 and CDR2 (germline): SGHTA, FQGTGA. Germline trimming cut 5 bases from V and 8 bases from J; bases unmatched to any gene: 13. The CDR3 DNA sequence: TGTGCCAGCAGCAAAACTGGGGGAGGGCAGGTTACGCAGTATTTT. Amino acid sequence: CASSKTGGGQVTQYF. The full variable domain, with the rest looked up from reference TRBV7-3 and TRBJ2-3, is GAGVSQTPSNKVTEKGKYVELRCDPISGHTALYWYRQSLGQGPEFLIYFQGTGAADDSGLPNDRFFAVRPEGSVSTLKIQRTERGDSAVYLCASSKTGGGQVTQYFGPGTRLTVL.

The chain uses TRBV12-5 and TRBJ2-1; D unclear. Trimming removed 3 bases at V and 0 bases at J, with 12 bases between. The CDR3 length is 16 residues. The germline V gene encodes CDR1 LGHNT and CDR2 FRNRAP. The DNA of the CDR3 is TGTGCTAGTGGTTTAGTACAGTCAAGCTCCTACAATGAGCAGTTCTTC. Its translation is CASGLVQSSSYNEQFF.

The rearrangement joins TRBV6-5 to TRBJ1-1, with a tentative D call TRBD1 (5 bases). This CDR3 has 15 amino acids. V dropped 5 bases and J dropped 7 bases, with 20 bases sitting between them. From germline, CDR1 is MNHEY and CDR2 SVGAGI. The CDR3 here is CASSPPGSGLDEAFF. The CDR3 coding sequence is TGTGCCAGCAGTCCTCCGGGATCGGGGCTTGATGAAGCTTTCTTT.

The chain carries TRBV27 and TRBJ2-1, with D perhaps matching TRBD1 or TRBD2 (5 bases each). Trimming pared 3 bases from V and 3 bases from J, leaving 9 bases between. CDR1 and CDR2 (germline): MNHEY, SMNVEV (reference sequence). The CDR3 spans 14 residues. CDR3 residues: CASSFGARYNEQFF. As DNA, the CDR3 is TGTGCCAGCAGTTTCGGGGCACGCTACAATGAGCAGTTCTTC.

The rearrangement uses TRBV11-1 and TRBJ2-1, with D tentatively TRBD2 (5 bases). Germline CDR1 reads SGHAT; CDR2 reads FQDESV (reference sequence). The CDR3 covers 12 residues. The V and J ends lost 5 bases and 10 bases respectively, with 12 bases between them. The CDR3 sequence is CASSPRGQEQFF. The DNA for the CDR3 is TGTGCCAGCAGCCCTAGAGGGCAGGAGCAGTTCTTC.

The CDR3 nucleotides are TGTGCCAGCAGCTTCGGAACCCCAGCCTACGAGCAGTACTTC. Amino acids: CASSFGTPAYEQYF. The J gene is TRBJ2-7, the V gene TRBV7-8, with D unresolved. With 3 bases removed from V and 2 bases from J, the gap between germline ends came to 11 bases. There are 14 residues in the CDR3. Germline CDR1 reads SGHVS; CDR2 reads FQNEAQ.

The rearrangement links TRBV19 to TRBJ1-1; D is possibly TRBD1 (5 bases). This CDR3 is 17 amino acids long. Germline CDR1 reads LNHDA; CDR2 reads SQIVND (reference sequence). The V end lost 3 bases, the J end lost 3 bases, and 20 bases lay between the germline ends. The CDR3 loop reads CASSMGTVGTRYTEAFF. In DNA, the CDR3 is TGTGCCAGTAGTATGGGGACCGTTGGGACCCGATACACTGAAGCTTTCTTT.

The table lists this clone with a few counts. The genes are TRBV9 and TRBJ1-2, with D unresolved. The V end was cut by 4 bases, the J end by 4 bases, with 8 bases between. This CDR3 is built from 12 residues. Germline assignment: CDR1 SGDLS and CDR2 YYNGEE. CDR3 nucleotides: TGTGCCAGCAGCTCCCTATCCTATGGCTACACCTTC. Its translation is CASSSLSYGYTF.

The chain carries TRBV6-1 and TRBJ2-5; 8 bases line up with TRBD2. Germline V gives CDR1 MNHNS, CDR2 SASEGT. CDR3 length: 13 residues. Losses at the gene ends were 7 bases for V and 2 bases for J; bases not matched to a gene: 3. Here the CDR3 DNA reads TGTGCCAGCATCGCGGGAGGACAAGAGACCCAGTACTTC. The encoded protein is CASIAGGQETQYF.

Points on this clone: This sample also contains other DNA sequences that code for the same CDR3. V is TRBV6-1 and J is TRBJ2-2; D possibly corresponds to TRBD1 (7 bases). Trimming cost V 1 base and J 5 bases, with 17 bases left between them. From germline, CDR1 is MNHNS and CDR2 SASEGT. CDR3 size: 17 residues. The CDR3 here is CASSEDRGLRGTGELFF. The CDR3 DNA sequence: TGTGCCAGCAGTGAAGACAGGGGACTTCGGGGGACCGGGGAGCTGTTTTTT.

The genes are TRBV14 and TRBJ1-1; perhaps TRBD1 as D (5 bases). From germline, CDR1 is SGHDN and CDR2 FVKESK. Trimming shortened V by 6 bases and J by 1 base, and 15 bases separated the two germline ends. The CDR3 is 15 amino acids. The CDR3 bases are TGTGCCAGCAGACCAGCGGGGGGAAAGAACACTGAAGCTTTCTTT. Its protein product is CASRPAGGKNTEAFF. Together with reference TRBV14 and TRBJ1-1, the CDR3 gives the full variable domain: EAGVTQFPSHSVIEKGQTVTLRCDPISGHDNLYWYRRVMGKEIKFLLHFVKESKQDESGMPNNRFLAERTGGTYSTLKVQPAELEDSGVYFCASRPAGGKNTEAFFGQGTRLTVV.

The V gene is TRBV4-2, the J gene TRBJ2-7; D tentatively fits TRBD1 or TRBD2 (5 bases each). This CDR3 is built from 13 residues. Germline loops: CDR1 LGHNA, CDR2 YNFKEQ. Trimming took 5 bases from V and 4 from J, leaving 12 bases between them. CDR3 amino acids: CASSYGTDYEQYF. In DNA form, the CDR3 reads TGTGCCAGCAGCTACGGGACGGATTACGAGCAGTACTTC.

The CDR3 DNA reads as TGTGCCAGCAGGGGACAGGGGACCCATGAGCAGTTCTTC. It is translated as CASRGQGTHEQFF. The genes are TRBV6-1 and TRBJ2-1; TRBD1 matches 10 bases. This CDR3 is built from 13 residues. Germline CDR1 MNHNS, CDR2 SASEGT. The junction had 4 bases not matched to a gene; V was cut back by 6 bases and J by 8 bases.

This chain uses TRBV6-5 with TRBJ2-5, with TRBD1 identical over 8 bases. Unmatched junction bases numbered 4, after V lost 6 bases and J lost 4 bases. Germline CDR1 MNHEY, CDR2 SVGAGI. The CDR3 sequence is 13 residues long. CDR3 loop: CASRQGVAETQYF. CDR3 sequence (DNA): TGTGCCAGCAGACAGGGGGTTGCAGAGACCCAGTACTTC.

The chain joins TRBV18 to TRBJ2-1; tentative D call: TRBD2 (5 bases). The V end was cut by 3 bases, the J end by 10 bases, with 13 bases between. The CDR3 is made up of 13 amino acids. The germline gives CDR1 KGHSH, CDR2 LQKENI. CDR3 loop: CASSPAFEREQFF. The CDR3, as DNA: TGTGCCAGCTCACCCGCTTTTGAGCGGGAGCAGTTCTTC.

With regard to this clone: A junction boundary mismatches the germline segment, possibly from a read error. The rearrangement joins TRBV5-1 to TRBJ1-2; D call uncertain. This CDR3 has 12 residues. Germline lookup yields CDR1 SGHRS and CDR2 YFSETQ. In DNA form, the CDR3 reads TGTGCCAGCAGCTTGGCCTGGGGAGGCTACACCTTC. Protein sequence: CASSLAWGGYTF.

This sequence joins TRBV5-1 and TRBJ1-4, with D possibly matching TRBD1 (5 bases). The CDR3 consists of 16 residues. Germline V gene lookup returns CDR1 SGHRS and CDR2 YFSETQ. Deletions cut 5 bases from V and 0 bases from J, with 14 bases between. The CDR3 sequence is CASSASPTATNEKLFF. Written as DNA, the CDR3 is TGCGCCAGCAGTGCGTCGCCGACAGCAACTAATGAAAAACTGTTTTTT.

The V and J genes are TRBV6-1 and TRBJ2-5; D uncertain. In germline, CDR1 is MNHNS, CDR2 SASEGT. V was pared by 4 bases and J by 5 bases, with 14 bases between. The CDR3 runs to 14 residues. CDR3 region: CASSAMNPQETQYF. Here the CDR3 DNA reads TGTGCCAGCAGTGCCATGAACCCCCAGGAGACCCAGTACTTC.

The chain is built from TRBV7-9 and TRBJ1-1; D gene uncertain. The CDR3 extends over 13 amino acids. Trimming stripped 1 base from V and 11 bases from J, with 14 bases between. Germline-derived CDR1 and CDR2 are SEHNR and FQNEAQ (reference sequence). In DNA form, the CDR3 reads TGTGCCAGCAGCTTAGAATACAGCCGGAGGGCTTTCTTT. Translation: CASSLEYSRRAFF.

The sample holds one count of this clone. This sequence joins TRBV2 and TRBJ2-3; 10 bases match TRBD2. V was clipped by 8 bases and J by 1 base; unmatched bases: 6. The germline gives CDR1 SNHLY, CDR2 FYNNEI. The CDR3 has 15 amino acids. CDR3 coding DNA: TGTGCCAGCCTCAGCGGGGGGGTTGGCACAGATACGCAGTATTTT. Amino acids: CASLSGGVGTDTQYF. The whole variable domain, remainder taken from reference TRBV2 and TRBJ2-3, is EPEVTQTPSHQVTQMGQEVILRCVPISNHLYFYWYRQILGQKVEFLVSFYNNEISEKSEIFDDQFSVERPDGSNFTLKIRSTKLEDSAMYFCASLSGGVGTDTQYFGPGTRLTVL.

CDR3 in amino acids: CASSFPGANTGELFF. CDR3 bases: TGTGCCAGCAGCTTCCCGGGAGCGAACACCGGGGAGCTGTTTTTT. This rearrangement joins TRBV11-2 to TRBJ2-2; maybe TRBD2 (6 bases). The CDR3 length is 15 residues. Germline CDR1 and CDR2: SGHAT and FQNNGV. Between the trimmed V and J ends, which lost 3 bases and 0 bases, there was a span of 8 bases.